This paragraph reports one TCR beta chain. Its antigen is not known. The junction shows a germline mismatch at one end, possibly a read error. Prepared libraries of TCR beta cDNA carried unique molecular identifiers. TCRdb redid the calling of the PCR reads with MiXCR, one entry per CDR3 protein. The sample holds hundreds of thousands of distinct CDR3 sequences, 25% to 30% seen once. The sample originates from a study of post-analysis software for immune sequencing data. Notes on the study in general: Patients had higher frequencies than controls of about 5 TRBV segments, including TRBV5-6, TRBV5-1 and TRBV20-1.

Germline V gene sequence: CDR1 SGHRS, CDR2 YFSETQ. The CDR3 contains 15 residues. The V and J genes are TRBV5-1 and TRBJ2-1; D possibly corresponds to TRBD1 (5 bases). This TCR was recovered from a girl between 5 and 17 years old with multiple sclerosis. Sample: blood. In DNA form, the CDR3 reads TGCACCAGCAGTACAAGGGGCGTAGGCTACAATGAGCAGTTCTTC. Protein product: CTSSTRGVGYNEQFF.